Below, 26 T cell receptor beta chains from the same sample are listed, as sequenced in a study of blood T cell repertoires in COVID-19. This table comes from immunoSEQ multiplex PCR, and its TCRdb copy is limited to in-frame clones, with some not included. The sample contains 250,000 to 300,000 clones, 90% of which appear only once. The source material was peripheral blood. The source is a woman aged 60-75 years with COVID-19, enrolled during active disease.

The CDR3 loop reads CASSLGGGAQFF. The CDR3 region has the DNA TGTGCCAGCAGTTTAGGCGGGGGGGCGCAGTTCTTC. The rearrangement joins TRBV12-3 or TRBV12-4 to TRBJ2-1; TRBD2 agrees at 9 bases. J gave up 12 bases and V 1 base, and 1 base lay outside the gene matches. The CDR3 has 12 amino acids.

The chain joins TRBV5-4 to TRBJ1-1; D possibly corresponds to TRBD1 (6 bases). The CDR3 runs to 15 residues. Trimming took off 3 bases at V and 5 bases at J, with 17 bases between the two ends. CDR1 and CDR2 from the germline V gene are SGHNT and YYREEE (reference sequence). CDR3 in DNA: TGTGCCAGCAGCTACCGGGACACGAGAACAACTGAAGCTTTCTTT. Translated, it gives CASSYRDTRTTEAFF.

V usage is TRBV7-9 and J usage is TRBJ1-1, with D hard to call. Germline V gives CDR1 SEHNR, CDR2 FQNEAQ (reference sequence). This CDR3 region has 13 residues. Trimming removed 3 bases from V and 1 base from J, with 6 bases in between. CDR3 sequence: CASSLEGNTEAFF. DNA of the CDR3: TGTGCCAGCAGCTTGGAGGGGAACACTGAAGCTTTCTTT. The full variable domain, its missing parts supplied by reference TRBV7-9 and TRBJ1-1, is DTGVSQNPRHKITKRGQNVTFRCDPISEHNRLYWYRQTLGQGPEFLTYFQNEAQLEKSRLLSDRFSAERPKGSFSTLEIQRTEQGDSAMYLCASSLEGNTEAFFGQGTRLTVV.

The rearrangement uses TRBV6-4 and TRBJ2-6, with D perhaps matching TRBD1 (5 bases). Trimming stripped 6 bases from V and 0 bases from J, with 12 bases between. There are 16 residues in the CDR3. Germline V lookup: CDR1 MRHNA, CDR2 SNTAGT. The CDR3 DNA reads TGTGCCAGCAGAAGAGACAGTAGCTCTGGGGCCAACGTCCTGACTTTC. It translates to CASRRDSSSGANVLTF.

This clone was found a few times. The chain employs TRBV7-3 and TRBJ2-1; D is perhaps TRBD2 (6 bases). Germline CDR1 reads SGHTA; CDR2 reads FQGTGA. V gave up 2 bases and J gave up 0 bases, with 17 bases separating them. The CDR3 has 18 amino acids. Here the CDR3 DNA reads TGTGCCAGCAGCTTATCACCGACGGGACTCAGCTCCTACAATGAGCAGTTCTTC. Protein product: CASSLSPTGLSSYNEQFF.

This chain links TRBV6-2 or TRBV6-3 with TRBJ1-1; 8 nucleotides align to TRBD1. CDR1 MNHEY and CDR2 SVGEGT come from the germline V gene. The CDR3 has 15 residues. Unmatched junction bases numbered 8, after V lost 4 bases and J lost 4 bases. The chain's CDR3 is CASSFAGGGGTEAFF. CDR3 in DNA: TGTGCCAGCAGTTTCGCAGGGGGCGGTGGCACTGAAGCTTTCTTT.

This chain joins TRBV5-1 and TRBJ2-3, with 9 bases lining up with TRBD2. CDR3 length: 18 amino acids. The germline CDR1 and CDR2 sequences are SGHRS and YFSETQ. V gave up 8 bases and J gave up 2 bases; unmatched junction bases: 18. The CDR3 region has the DNA TGCGCCAGTAACCGGGCGCGGGGGGGCGCTGGCATCACAGATACGCAGTATTTT. It encodes CASNRARGGAGITDTQYF.

This clone has a single count. V gene TRBV29-1 combines with J gene TRBJ2-3; TRBD2 matches at 10 bases. The CDR3 contains 15 residues. CDR1 SQVTM and CDR2 ANQGSEA come from the germline V gene. After removal of 4 bases from V and 5 bases from J, the junction contained 9 bases not matched to a gene. CDR3 sequence: CSVGSGGALRDTQYF. The CDR3, as DNA: TGCAGCGTTGGGAGCGGGGGGGCTCTTAGAGATACGCAGTATTTT.

V and J are TRBV14 and TRBJ1-1; D is ambiguous. Trimming left V 0 bases short and J 0 bases short, with 8 bases between. The CDR3 has 15 residues. Per germline, CDR1 SGHDN and CDR2 FVKESK. The DNA for the CDR3 is TGTGCCAGCAGCCAAGATCCGCCGGTGAACACTGAAGCTTTCTTT. Residues: CASSQDPPVNTEAFF.

V and J are TRBV4-3 and TRBJ1-2, with 8 bases lining up with TRBD1. This CDR3 is 12 amino acids long. Germline-derived CDR1 and CDR2 are LGHNA and YSLEER. V was pared by 4 bases and J by 8 bases, with 3 bases of the junction left unmatched. CDR3 protein: CASSPRTGGYTF. DNA for the CDR3: TGCGCCAGCAGCCCCCGGACAGGGGGCTACACCTTC.

The chain has TRBV27 and TRBJ1-2; possibly TRBD1 for D (5 bases). Germline-derived CDR1 and CDR2 are MNHEY and SMNVEV (reference sequence). The CDR3 contains 13 residues. Trimming removed 3 bases from V and 8 bases from J, with 13 bases in between. CDR3: CASSFRGRGGYTF. The DNA for the CDR3 is TGTGCCAGCAGTTTCCGAGGTAGGGGCGGCTACACCTTC.

The chain has TRBV11-2 and TRBJ1-1; maybe TRBD1 (6 bases). Trimming stripped 0 bases from V and 11 bases from J, with 16 bases between. Germline V gives CDR1 SGHAT, CDR2 FQNNGV. The CDR3 has 14 amino acids. The CDR3 DNA is TGTGCCAGCAGCTTAGACTCCGGGACATACGTGGCTTTCTTT. The encoded protein is CASSLDSGTYVAFF.

The J gene is TRBJ2-3, the V gene TRBV5-1; D is possibly TRBD1 (5 bases). Trimming took off 2 bases at V and 0 bases at J, with 7 bases between the two ends. This CDR3 contains 14 residues. Germline lookup yields CDR1 SGHRS and CDR2 YFSETQ. Here the CDR3 DNA reads TGCGCCAGCAGCTTCACAGGAAGCACAGATACGCAGTATTTT. This encodes CASSFTGSTDTQYF.

The chain couples TRBV10-3 to TRBJ1-1; no reliable D call. The CDR3 is made up of 12 amino acids. The V end lost 10 bases, the J end lost 5 bases, and 14 bases lay between the germline ends. CDR1 and CDR2 from the germline V gene are ENHRY and SYGVKD. The CDR3 spells CATVAGRTEAFF. The DNA for the CDR3 is TGTGCCACCGTAGCGGGCAGGACTGAAGCTTTCTTT.

V is TRBV2 and J is TRBJ1-2; TRBD1 aligns across 8 bases. The CDR3 loop spans 15 amino acids. V lost 6 bases and J lost 8; bases outside the gene matches: 14. CDR1 and CDR2 from the germline V gene are SNHLY and FYNNEI. CDR3 DNA: TGTGCCAGCAGAGAGACCGGACAGGGAGTGAGGGGCTACACCTTC. Translating gives CASRETGQGVRGYTF.

The CDR3 sequence: CASSERDTVIGTQYF. The CDR3 bases are TGTGCCAGCAGTGAACGGGACACCGTGATTGGGACCCAGTACTTC. J is TRBJ2-5 and V is TRBV2; D might be TRBD1 (6 bases). This CDR3 spans 15 amino acids. V lost 2 bases, J lost 7 bases, and 17 bases lay in between. Germline values: CDR1 SNHLY, CDR2 FYNNEI. The variable domain in full, with the rest retrieved from reference TRBV2 and TRBJ2-5, is EPEVTQTPSHQVTQMGQEVILRCVPISNHLYFYWYRQILGQKVEFLVSFYNNEISEKSEIFDDQFSVERPDGSNFTLKIRSTKLEDSAMYFCASSERDTVIGTQYFGPGTRLLVL.

This clone has more than one count but fewer than ten. This sequence joins TRBV4-3 and TRBJ1-3; possibly TRBD1 for D (6 bases). From germline, CDR1 is LGHNA and CDR2 YSLEER. Trimming removed 4 bases at V and 4 bases at J, with 14 bases between. The CDR3 has 15 residues. Here the CDR3 DNA reads TGCGCCAGCAGCCCGGACAGTTATGCAGGAAACACCATATATTTT. It encodes CASSPDSYAGNTIYF.

This chain joins TRBV7-9 and TRBJ1-2; 7 nucleotides match TRBD1. CDR1 and CDR2 (germline): SEHNR, FQNEAQ (reference sequence). After removal of 5 bases from V and 5 bases from J, the junction contained 8 bases not matched to a gene. The CDR3 runs to 14 residues. DNA for the CDR3: TGTGCCAGCAGCCCAGCCCTGACAGGGTATGGCTACACCTTC. Its translation: CASSPALTGYGYTF.

In DNA, the CDR3 is TGTGCCAGCAGTTACCAGCAGGGGACGAAACTGTTTTTT. Encoded protein: CASSYQQGTKLFF. The chain has TRBV6-5 and TRBJ1-4; D is perhaps TRBD1 (6 bases). The germline V gene has CDR1 MNHEY and CDR2 SVGAGI. The CDR3 extends over 13 amino acids. V lost 2 bases and J 11 bases, leaving 12 bases between the germline ends.

The chain combines TRBV5-4 with TRBJ2-1; D might be TRBD1 (6 bases). CDR3 length equals 14 residues. Deletions cut 0 bases from V and 8 bases from J, with 12 bases between. The germline V gene encodes CDR1 SGHNT and CDR2 YYREEE (reference sequence). In DNA, the CDR3 is TGTGCCAGCAGCTTGGGGATACAGGGTCATGAGCAGTTCTTC. Protein product: CASSLGIQGHEQFF.

The chain combines TRBV19 with TRBJ1-1; D remains ambiguous. Germline CDR1 LNHDA, CDR2 SQIVND (reference sequence). Trimming cost V 3 bases and J 5 bases, with 13 bases left between them. There are 14 residues in the CDR3. Here the CDR3 DNA reads TGTGCCAGTAGTATTCGGGAGGCGAGGACTGAAGCTTTCTTT. Protein: CASSIREARTEAFF.

In this sample, this clone turned up once. The rearrangement uses TRBV7-2 and TRBJ1-2; 7 nucleotides agree with TRBD1. With 6 bases clipped from V and 6 bases from J, the junction kept 7 bases outside the gene matches. The CDR3 spans 13 residues. Germline V gene lookup returns CDR1 SGHTA and CDR2 FQGNSA. CDR3 sequence: CASSLHRGDGYTF. CDR3 nucleotides: TGTGCCAGCAGTTTACACAGGGGAGATGGCTACACCTTC.

The chain joins TRBV12-3 or TRBV12-4 to TRBJ1-1; D remains unclear. CDR3 size: 13 residues. Trimming took off 3 bases at V and 0 bases at J, with 5 bases between the two ends. Here the CDR3 reads CASSLGLNTEAFF. In nucleotides, the CDR3 is TGTGCCAGCAGTTTGGGCCTGAACACTGAAGCTTTCTTT.

For the CDR3, the DNA is TGTGCCACCAGCAGAGAGGTCCCCCGGGGGGGCAGGTCGGGCCCAGCTGGTAATGAAAAACTGTTTTTT. Translation: CATSREVPRGGRSGPAGNEKLFF. The chain uses TRBV15 and TRBJ1-4, with D perhaps TRBD1 (6 bases). From germline, CDR1 is LNHNV and CDR2 YYDKDF (reference sequence). V shed 0 bases and J shed 4 bases, with 33 bases lying between them. The CDR3 spans 23 residues. Together with reference TRBV15 and TRBJ1-4, the CDR3 gives the full variable domain: DAMVIQNPRYQVTQFGKPVTLSCSQTLNHNVMYWYQQKSSQAPKLLFHYYDKDFNNEADTPDNFQSRRPNTSFCFLDIRSPGLGDTAMYLCATSREVPRGGRSGPAGNEKLFFGSGTQLSVL.

The chain uses TRBV3-1 (or the pseudogene TRBV3-2) and TRBJ2-3; 16 bases match TRBD2. Germline V gene lookup returns CDR1 LGHDT and CDR2 YNNKEL (reference sequence). CDR3 size: 20 residues. Trimming removed 5 bases from V and 0 bases from J; junction bases left unmatched: 11. The CDR3 loop is CASSGRWGLAGGTSTDTQYF. The CDR3 DNA sequence: TGTGCCAGCAGCGGACGATGGGGACTAGCGGGGGGGACTAGCACAGATACGCAGTATTTT.

CDR3 amino acids: CASSGTNNQPQHF. The CDR3 DNA sequence: TGTGCCAGCAGTGGGACAAACAATCAGCCCCAGCATTTT. V usage is TRBV7-9 and J usage is TRBJ1-5; D is perhaps TRBD1 (6 bases). Per germline, CDR1 SEHNR and CDR2 FQNEAQ (reference sequence). Trimming pared 6 bases from V and 3 bases from J, leaving 9 bases between. The CDR3 loop spans 13 amino acids.